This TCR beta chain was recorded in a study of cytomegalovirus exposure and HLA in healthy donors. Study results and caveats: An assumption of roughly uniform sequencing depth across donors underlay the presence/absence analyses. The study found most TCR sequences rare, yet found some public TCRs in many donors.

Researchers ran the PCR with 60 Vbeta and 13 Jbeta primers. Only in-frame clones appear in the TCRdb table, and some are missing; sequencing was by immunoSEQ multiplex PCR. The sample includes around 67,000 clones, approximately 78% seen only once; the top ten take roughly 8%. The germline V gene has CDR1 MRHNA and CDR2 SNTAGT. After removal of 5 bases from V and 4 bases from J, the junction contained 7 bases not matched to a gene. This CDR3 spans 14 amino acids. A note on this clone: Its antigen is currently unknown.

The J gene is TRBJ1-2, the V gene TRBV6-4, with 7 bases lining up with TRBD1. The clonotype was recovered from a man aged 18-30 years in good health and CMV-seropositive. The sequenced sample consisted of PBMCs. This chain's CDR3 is CASSFDRAGYGYTF. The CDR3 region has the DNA TGTGCCAGCAGTTTCGACAGGGCAGGCTATGGCTACACCTTC.